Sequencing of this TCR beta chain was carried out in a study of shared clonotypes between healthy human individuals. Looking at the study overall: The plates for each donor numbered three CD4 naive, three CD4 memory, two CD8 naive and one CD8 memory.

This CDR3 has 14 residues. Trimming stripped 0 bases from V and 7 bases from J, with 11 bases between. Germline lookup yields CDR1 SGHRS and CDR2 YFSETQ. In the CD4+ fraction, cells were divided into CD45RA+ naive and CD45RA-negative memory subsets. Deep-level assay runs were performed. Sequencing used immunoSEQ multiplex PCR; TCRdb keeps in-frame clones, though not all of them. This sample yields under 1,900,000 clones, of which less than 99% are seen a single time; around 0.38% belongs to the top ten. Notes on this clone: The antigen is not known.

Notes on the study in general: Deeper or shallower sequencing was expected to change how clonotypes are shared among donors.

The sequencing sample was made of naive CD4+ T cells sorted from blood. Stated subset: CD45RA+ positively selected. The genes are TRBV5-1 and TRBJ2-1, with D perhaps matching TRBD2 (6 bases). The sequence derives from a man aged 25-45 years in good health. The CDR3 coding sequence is TGCGCCAGCAGCTTGGTTGGGACTCTAAATGAGCAGTTCTTC. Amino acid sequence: CASSLVGTLNEQFF.